This is a list of T cell receptor beta chains from one sample in a study of shared clonotypes between healthy human individuals. The protocol was immunoSEQ multiplex PCR, while the TCRdb copy is restricted to in-frame clones and leaves out a portion. Here the sample spans 2,500,000 or so clones, 90% to 95% being singletons. Sequenced input: naive CD4+ T cells sorted from blood. These TCRs come from a man aged 18 to 30 in good health. CDR3s include the opening cysteine and the closing phenylalanine or tryptophan. The D gene is left open where the match is weak. Size is stated for part of the rows, as once, few or many counts, or as a class when the clone is expanded.

abundance	d_gene	v_gene	j_gene	CDR3nt	CDR3aa
once	.	TRBV15	TRBJ2-2	TGTGCCACCAGCAGAGTGCCGGGCACCGGGGAGCTGTTTTTT	CATSRVPGTGELFF
.	.	TRBV6-5	TRBJ2-5	TGTGCCAGCAGCAACAACGGTGGGCAAGAGACCCAGTACTTC	CASSNNGGQETQYF
.	TRBD1	TRBV5-1	TRBJ1-2	TGCGCCAGCAGCTTGGCAGGGGGCTATGGCTACACCTTC	CASSLAGGYGYTF
.	.	TRBV4-3	TRBJ1-4	TGCGCCAGCAGCCAAGATTCCCATGATGAAAAACTGTTTTTT	CASSQDSHDEKLFF
.	.	TRBV4-1	TRBJ2-5	TGCGCCAGCAGCCAAGTTAGTGGGGAATGGAAGACCCAGTACTTC	CASSQVSGEWKTQYF
.	.	TRBV7-9	TRBJ2-3	TGTGCCAGCAGCCGAGGACAGCTCACAGATACGCAGTATTTT	CASSRGQLTDTQYF
.	.	TRBV19	TRBJ2-1	TGTGCCAGTAGTATTTTGGCAGGTGCGGGCAATGAGCAGTTCTTC	CASSILAGAGNEQFF
.	.	TRBV10-3	TRBJ2-3	TGTGCCATCGGACGGGGGCAGGGTGGCACAGATACGCAGTATTTT	CAIGRGQGGTDTQYF
.	.	TRBV30	TRBJ2-7	TGTGCCTACGGGAGCGCCTACGAGCAGTACTTC	CAYGSAYEQYF
.	.	TRBV18	TRBJ1-5	TGTGCCAGCTCACCCGGGGGAGACAATCAGCCCCAGCATTTT	CASSPGGDNQPQHF
.	.	TRBV6-6	TRBJ1-2	TGTGCCAGCAGTACCCGTGACTATGGCTACACCTTC	CASSTRDYGYTF